This TCR beta chain was obtained from a study of blood T cell repertoires in COVID-19. The CDR3 is 15 amino acids. Trimming took 7 bases from V and 7 from J, leaving 17 bases between them. Germline lookup yields CDR1 SGHTA and CDR2 FQGNSA. Libraries were prepared by immunoSEQ multiplex PCR; TCRdb keeps only in-frame clonotypes and omits some of them. The sample shows around 340,000 clones, 65% to 90% of them seen only once. Recruits, aged roughly 18 to 89 years, lived in some 25 US areas. The chain couples TRBV7-2 to TRBJ1-6, with D unclear. This sequence originates from a woman in her thirties or forties with acute COVID-19. Sequenced input: PBMCs or T cells enriched from blood (not recorded which). CDR3 sequence: CASNPNWGGNSPLHF. DNA of the CDR3: TGTGCCAGCAATCCAAACTGGGGAGGGAATTCACCCCTCCACTTT.